This section outlines one TCR beta chain sequence together with its context. Per the germline V gene, CDR1 is SGHNT and CDR2 is YYREEE (reference sequence). The CDR3 sequence is 14 residues long. Trimming removed 3 bases at V and 5 bases at J, with 14 bases between. Here immunoSEQ multiplex PCR was the method, and the copy in TCRdb shows in-frame clones only, minus some. The sample records some 1.1 million clones, roughly 80% being singletons. The data belong to a study of shared clonotypes between healthy human individuals. The sequence was collected from a man younger than 35 in good health. Some clones in this sample may be carry-over from other donors' samples. The chain carries TRBV5-4 and TRBJ1-2; D possibly corresponds to TRBD1 (5 bases). The sequenced material came from memory CD4+ T cells from PBMCs. The subset: CD45RA-negative fraction. CDR3 nucleotide sequence: TGTGCCAGCAGCTCCCGCAGGGATCGGTATGGCTACACCTTC. Translation: CASSSRRDRYGYTF.